This paragraph covers one TCR beta chain sequence. Additional DNA sequences in this sample encode the identical CDR3. V was trimmed by 6 bases and J by 0 bases, leaving 9 bases between them. CDR1 is SGHRS, CDR2 YFSETQ, per germline. This CDR3 contains 13 residues. Produced via immunoSEQ multiplex PCR; TCRdb's table is partial and in-frame only. The data contain fewer than 850,000 clones, 72% of them seen just once; the ten biggest clones take up 1.8%. These data are taken from a study of shared clonotypes between healthy human individuals. Sequenced sample: memory CD4+ T cells sorted from blood. The subset: CD45RA-negative fraction. J is TRBJ1-1 and V is TRBV5-1; a weak D match, TRBD1 (5 bases). The TCR sequence derives from a woman aged 25 to 39 in good health. This CDR3 reads CASTGTVNTEAFF. The CDR3 DNA is TGCGCCAGCACTGGGACGGTGAACACTGAAGCTTTCTTT.